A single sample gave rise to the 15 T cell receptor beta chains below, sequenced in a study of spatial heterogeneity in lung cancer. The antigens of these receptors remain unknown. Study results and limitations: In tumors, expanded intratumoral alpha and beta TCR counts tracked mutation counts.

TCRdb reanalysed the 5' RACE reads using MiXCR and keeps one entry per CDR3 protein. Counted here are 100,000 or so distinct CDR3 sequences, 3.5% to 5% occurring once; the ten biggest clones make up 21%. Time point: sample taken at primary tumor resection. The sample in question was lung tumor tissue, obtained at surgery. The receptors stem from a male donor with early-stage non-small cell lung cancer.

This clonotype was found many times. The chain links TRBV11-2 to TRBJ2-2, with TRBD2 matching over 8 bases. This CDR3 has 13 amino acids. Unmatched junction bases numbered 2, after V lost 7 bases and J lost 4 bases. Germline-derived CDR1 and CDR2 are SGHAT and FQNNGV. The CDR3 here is CASTRGGTGELFF. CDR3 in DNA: TGTGCCAGCACCCGGGGGGGCACCGGGGAGCTGTTTTTT. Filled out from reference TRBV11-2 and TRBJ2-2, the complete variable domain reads EAGVAQSPRYKIIEKRQSVAFWCNPISGHATLYWYQQILGQGPKLLIQFQNNGVVDDSQLPKDRFSAERLKGVDSTLKIQPAKLEDSAVYLCASTRGGTGELFFGEGSRLTVL.

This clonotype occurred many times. Here the CDR3 DNA reads TGTGCCAGCAGTTACTCGTTCCCGGAGTACGAGCAGTACTTC. Translating gives CASSYSFPEYEQYF. The rearrangement joins TRBV6-5 to TRBJ2-7; D is uncertain. The germline CDR1 and CDR2 sequences are MNHEY and SVGAGI. This CDR3 has 14 amino acids. V shed 0 bases and J shed 4 bases, with 10 bases lying between them.

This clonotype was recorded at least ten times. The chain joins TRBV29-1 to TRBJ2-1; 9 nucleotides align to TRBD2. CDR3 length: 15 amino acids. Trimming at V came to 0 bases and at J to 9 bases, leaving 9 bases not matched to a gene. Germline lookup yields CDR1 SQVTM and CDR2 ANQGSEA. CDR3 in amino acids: CSVEDQGLALSEQFF. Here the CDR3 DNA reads TGCAGCGTTGAAGATCAGGGACTAGCCCTGAGTGAGCAGTTCTTC.

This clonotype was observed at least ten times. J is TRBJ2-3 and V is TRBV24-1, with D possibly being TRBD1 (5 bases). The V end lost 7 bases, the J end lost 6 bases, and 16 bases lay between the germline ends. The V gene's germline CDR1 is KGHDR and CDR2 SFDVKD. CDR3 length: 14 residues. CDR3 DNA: TGTGCCACCAGGACAGCGTCAGGATCCGATACGCAGTATTTT. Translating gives CATRTASGSDTQYF.

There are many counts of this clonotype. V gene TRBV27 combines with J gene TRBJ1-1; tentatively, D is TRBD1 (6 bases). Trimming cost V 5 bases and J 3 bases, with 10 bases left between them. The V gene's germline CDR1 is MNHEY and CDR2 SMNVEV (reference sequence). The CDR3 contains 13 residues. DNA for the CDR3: TGTGCCAGCAGTCCGGGGGCCGACACTGAAGCTTTCTTT. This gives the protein CASSPGADTEAFF.

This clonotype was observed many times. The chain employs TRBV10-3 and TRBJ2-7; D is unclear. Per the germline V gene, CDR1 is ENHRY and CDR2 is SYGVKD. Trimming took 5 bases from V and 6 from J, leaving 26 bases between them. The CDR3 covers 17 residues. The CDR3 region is CAISQVEVSILAAEQYF. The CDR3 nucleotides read TGTGCCATCAGTCAAGTTGAGGTATCCATTCTCGCAGCCGAGCAGTACTTC.

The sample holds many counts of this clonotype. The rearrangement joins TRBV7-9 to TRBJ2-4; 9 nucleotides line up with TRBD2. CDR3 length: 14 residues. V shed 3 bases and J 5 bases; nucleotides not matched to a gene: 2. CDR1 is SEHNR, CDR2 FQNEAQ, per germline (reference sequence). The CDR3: CASSFSGRENIQYF. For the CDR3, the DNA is TGTGCCAGCAGCTTTAGCGGGAGAGAAAACATTCAGTACTTC.

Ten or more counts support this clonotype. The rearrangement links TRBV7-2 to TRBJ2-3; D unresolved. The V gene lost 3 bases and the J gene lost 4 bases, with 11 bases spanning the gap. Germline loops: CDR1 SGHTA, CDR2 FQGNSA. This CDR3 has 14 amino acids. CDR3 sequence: CASSFGVKADTQYF. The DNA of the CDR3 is TGTGCCAGCAGCTTTGGTGTTAAGGCAGATACGCAGTATTTT.

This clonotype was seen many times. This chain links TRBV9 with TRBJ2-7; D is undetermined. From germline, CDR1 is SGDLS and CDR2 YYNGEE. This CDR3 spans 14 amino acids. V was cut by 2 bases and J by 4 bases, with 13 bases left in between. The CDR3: CASSVGPTMYEQYF. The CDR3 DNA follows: TGTGCCAGCAGCGTTGGACCAACGATGTACGAGCAGTACTTC.

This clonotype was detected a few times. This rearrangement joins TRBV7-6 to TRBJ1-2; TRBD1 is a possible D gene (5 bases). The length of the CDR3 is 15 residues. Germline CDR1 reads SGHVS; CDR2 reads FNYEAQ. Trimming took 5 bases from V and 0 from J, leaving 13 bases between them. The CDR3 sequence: CASSPPGPANYGYTF. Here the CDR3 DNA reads TGTGCCAGCAGCCCCCCGGGGCCAGCTAACTATGGCTACACCTTC.

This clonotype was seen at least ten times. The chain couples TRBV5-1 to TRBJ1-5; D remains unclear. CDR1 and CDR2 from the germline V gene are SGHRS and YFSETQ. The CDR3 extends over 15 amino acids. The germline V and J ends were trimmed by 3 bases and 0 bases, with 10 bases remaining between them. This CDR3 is CASSYMGYSNQPQHF. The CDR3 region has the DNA TGCGCCAGCAGCTACATGGGGTATAGCAATCAGCCCCAGCATTTT.

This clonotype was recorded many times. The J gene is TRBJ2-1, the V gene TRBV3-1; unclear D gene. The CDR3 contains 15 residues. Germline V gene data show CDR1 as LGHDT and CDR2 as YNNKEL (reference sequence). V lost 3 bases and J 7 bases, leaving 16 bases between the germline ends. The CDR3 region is CASSQGGIEANEQFF. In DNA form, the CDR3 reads TGTGCCAGCAGCCAGGGTGGGATCGAGGCTAATGAGCAGTTCTTC.

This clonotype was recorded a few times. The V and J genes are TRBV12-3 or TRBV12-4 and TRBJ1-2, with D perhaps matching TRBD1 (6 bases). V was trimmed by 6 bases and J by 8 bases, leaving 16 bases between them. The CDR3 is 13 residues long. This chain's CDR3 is CASRSTGRSGYTF. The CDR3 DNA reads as TGTGCCAGCAGATCGACAGGCCGATCGGGCTACACCTTC.

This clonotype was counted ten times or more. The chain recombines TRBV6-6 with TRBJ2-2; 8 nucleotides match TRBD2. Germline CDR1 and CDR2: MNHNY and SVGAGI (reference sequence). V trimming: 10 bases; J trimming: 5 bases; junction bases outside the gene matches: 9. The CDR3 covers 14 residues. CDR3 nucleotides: TGTGCCACACAAAGCGGGAGCGAAACCGGGGAGCTGTTTTTT. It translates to CATQSGSETGELFF.

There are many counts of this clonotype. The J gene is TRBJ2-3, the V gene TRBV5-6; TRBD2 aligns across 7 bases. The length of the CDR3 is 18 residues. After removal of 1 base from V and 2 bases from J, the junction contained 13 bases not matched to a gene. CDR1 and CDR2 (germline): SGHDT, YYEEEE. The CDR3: CASSLSGWASGNTDTQYF. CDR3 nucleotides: TGTGCCAGCAGCTTGTCCGGTTGGGCTAGCGGTAACACAGATACGCAGTATTTT.